The T cell receptor beta chain under discussion was sequenced for a study of cytomegalovirus exposure and HLA in healthy donors. Details on this clone: Its target is unknown.

PCR was performed using 60 Vbeta and 13 Jbeta primers. Clones were read by immunoSEQ multiplex PCR, and TCRdb kept only the in-frame ones, dropping some. The sample has about 140,000 clones, 75% to 80% seen once; the top ten hold under 4.5%. The CDR3 extends over 14 amino acids. Trimming cost V 0 bases and J 5 bases, with 11 bases left between them. In germline, CDR1 is SGHDN, CDR2 FVKESK. Whole-study results and caveats: Reports described diagnosis of cytomegalovirus status by the classifier as highly specific and sensitive. CMV antigen specificity was confirmed in vitro for three CMV-associated chains.

The gene calls are TRBV14 and TRBJ2-7; D gene uncertain. Sequenced material: PBMCs. The receptor was derived from a man younger than 35 in good health and CMV-seronegative. The CDR3 DNA follows: TGTGCCAGCAGCCAAGAGGCAGGCGTAAACGAGCAGTACTTC. Protein product: CASSQEAGVNEQYF.